Shown below are 30 T cell receptor beta chains from a single sample sequenced in a study of T cells in Graves' hyperthyroidism and ophthalmopathy. Amplification targeted TCR beta CDR3 regions from RNA transcripts. A first-round RT-PCR of the TCR CDR3 used the HTBI primer set. Using its own MiXCR run on the multiplex PCR reads, TCRdb lists one record per CDR3 protein. Of about 320,000 distinct CDR3 sequences listed, over 15% are singletons. Material: blood. The receptors originated from a man aged 25-45 years with Graves' hyperthyroidism.

This chain links TRBV28 with TRBJ2-2; D not resolved. Trimming took 4 bases from V and 9 from J, leaving 15 bases between them. Germline CDR1 reads MDHEN; CDR2 reads SYDVKM. CDR3 length: 14 residues. The CDR3 loop is CASSSLRIRRELFF. CDR3 coding DNA: TGTGCCAGCAGTTCCTTGCGTATTCGACGGGAGCTGTTTTTT.

The table lists this clonotype with a few counts. This chain joins TRBV6-1 and TRBJ2-1; 9 bases are a match to TRBD1. The ends lost 6 bases at V and 8 bases at J; junction bases unmatched: 8. Germline CDR1 MNHNS, CDR2 SASEGT. The CDR3 runs 14 residues. The chain's CDR3 is CASRKQGARDEQFF. The CDR3 bases are TGTGCCAGCAGAAAACAGGGGGCAAGGGATGAGCAGTTCTTC.

The sample holds many counts of this clonotype. This chain joins TRBV6-5 and TRBJ2-1; unclear D gene. The CDR3 extends over 15 amino acids. Trimming stripped 2 bases from V and 9 bases from J, with 17 bases between. The germline V gene encodes CDR1 MNHEY and CDR2 SVGAGI. The CDR3 protein is CASSYRPGRWGEQFF. The CDR3 DNA reads as TGTGCCAGCAGTTACAGGCCGGGCCGCTGGGGTGAGCAGTTCTTC.

This clonotype came up many times. V is TRBV2 and J is TRBJ2-1, with D tentatively TRBD1 (6 bases). This CDR3 is built from 15 residues. V was cut by 3 bases and J by 5 bases, with 14 bases left in between. The germline V gene has CDR1 SNHLY and CDR2 FYNNEI. The DNA for the CDR3 is TGTGCCAGCAGTGATGAGGCAGGGGCCCACAATGAGCAGTTCTTC. Protein: CASSDEAGAHNEQFF.

In its sample, this clonotype was seen many times. The chain couples TRBV29-1 to TRBJ2-3, with TRBD2 matching 7 bases. The CDR3 totals 12 residues. The junction had 0 bases not matched to a gene; V was cut back by 3 bases and J by 3 bases. Germline V gives CDR1 SQVTM, CDR2 ANQGSEA. The CDR3 loop reads CSVERETDTQYF. CDR3 in DNA: TGCAGCGTTGAGCGGGAGACAGATACGCAGTATTTT.

This clonotype was counted a few times. This chain links TRBV5-1 with TRBJ2-7, with 11 positions matching TRBD1. Germline values: CDR1 SGHRS, CDR2 YFSETQ. The CDR3 spans 14 residues. With 4 bases clipped from V and 4 bases from J, the junction kept 4 bases outside the gene matches. The CDR3 here is CASSNGQGAYEQYF. The CDR3 DNA follows: TGCGCCAGCAGCAATGGACAGGGGGCTTACGAGCAGTACTTC.

This clonotype was observed many times. This chain links TRBV20-1 with TRBJ2-1; D is unclear. V lost 3 bases and J 3 bases, leaving 9 bases between the germline ends. This CDR3 region has 13 residues. Germline values: CDR1 DFQATT, CDR2 SNEGSKA (reference sequence). The CDR3 region has the DNA TGCAGTGCTAGTTCGACTTTCTACAATGAGCAGTTCTTC. Amino acid sequence: CSASSTFYNEQFF.

Ten or more counts support this clonotype. The chain recombines TRBV20-1 with TRBJ2-1; 12 nucleotides agree with TRBD2. CDR3 length: 16 amino acids. Per germline, CDR1 DFQATT and CDR2 SNEGSKA (reference sequence). The V and J ends lost 1 base and 3 bases, in that order; junction bases with no gene match: 4. The CDR3 DNA sequence: TGCAGTGCTAGAGTCCCACTAGCGGGGGGCTACAATGAGCAGTTCTTC. Its translation: CSARVPLAGGYNEQFF.

The V and J genes are TRBV24-1 and TRBJ2-1, with 7 bases that match TRBD2. Germline V lookup: CDR1 KGHDR, CDR2 SFDVKD. The CDR3 extends over 17 amino acids. V was clipped by 3 bases and J by 7 bases; unmatched bases: 14. CDR3 sequence: CATSDPRGTGGRNEQFF. The DNA of the CDR3 is TGTGCCACCAGTGATCCTCGGGGGACGGGGGGTAGGAATGAGCAGTTCTTC.

The rearrangement links TRBV20-1 to TRBJ1-1; 7 bases map to TRBD1. This CDR3 comprises 12 residues. Germline V gives CDR1 DFQATT, CDR2 SNEGSKA (reference sequence). With V trimmed by 0 bases and J by 7 bases, 2 bases remained unmatched. The DNA of the CDR3 is TGCAGTGCTAGAGACCAGGGGGGTGAAGCTTTCTTT. Translating gives CSARDQGGEAFF.

The sample holds many counts of this clonotype. This chain connects TRBV27 to TRBJ1-2; the match to TRBD1 covers 8 bases. V lost 3 bases to trimming and J lost 7 bases; unmatched junction nucleotides: 7. The CDR3 has 14 amino acids. Germline-derived CDR1 and CDR2 are MNHEY and SMNVEV (reference sequence). The CDR3 bases are TGTGCCAGCAGTTTTGTCGCAGGGGGCGGTGGCTACACCTTC. Protein sequence: CASSFVAGGGGYTF.

This clonotype came up many times. The chain has TRBV5-4 and TRBJ1-1; no reliable D call. Trimming took off 1 base at V and 0 bases at J, with 10 bases between the two ends. CDR3 size: 15 residues. In germline, CDR1 is SGHNT, CDR2 YYREEE (reference sequence). CDR3 sequence: CASSLPSSMNTEAFF. The CDR3 DNA sequence: TGTGCCAGCAGCTTGCCCTCCTCCATGAACACTGAAGCTTTCTTT.

This clonotype was observed many times. The rearrangement links TRBV3-1 to TRBJ2-7; maybe TRBD1 (6 bases). This CDR3 region has 12 residues. V shed 4 bases and J shed 4 bases, with 8 bases lying between them. Germline loops: CDR1 LGHDT, CDR2 YNNKEL (reference sequence). CDR3 in DNA: TGTGCCAGCAGCCGACAGGCTTACGAGCAGTACTTC. Translation: CASSRQAYEQYF.

The V call is TRBV5-1, the J call TRBJ1-1; tentatively, D is TRBD1 (5 bases). V was trimmed by 0 bases and J by 3 bases, leaving 9 bases between them. This CDR3 contains 14 residues. The V gene's germline CDR1 is SGHRS and CDR2 YFSETQ. The CDR3 DNA reads as TGCGCCAGCAGCTTGGAAGGGACCCACACTGAAGCTTTCTTT. Its translation: CASSLEGTHTEAFF.

V and J are TRBV7-9 and TRBJ1-1; no definite D call. V was cut by 2 bases and J by 10 bases, with 14 bases left in between. Germline assignment: CDR1 SEHNR and CDR2 FQNEAQ (reference sequence). The CDR3 has 13 residues. The CDR3 spells CASSLRAAEGAFF. CDR3 coding DNA: TGTGCCAGCAGCTTAAGGGCCGCCGAGGGAGCTTTCTTT.

The chain employs TRBV2 and TRBJ2-2; D is possibly TRBD1 (5 bases). Trimming left V 5 bases short and J 3 bases short, with 13 bases between. Germline V gene data show CDR1 as SNHLY and CDR2 as FYNNEI. This CDR3 has 15 residues. The CDR3 sequence: CASSLTDVDTGELFF. For the CDR3, the DNA is TGTGCCAGCAGTTTGACAGACGTGGACACCGGGGAGCTGTTTTTT.

For the CDR3, the DNA is TGTGCCAGTAGCACCCCCGGGACTACCTTCTTTGGGTCTCGCAATGAGCAGTTCTTC. As protein: CASSTPGTTFFGSRNEQFF. This chain uses TRBV19 with TRBJ2-1; TRBD2 agrees at 7 bases. The CDR3 consists of 19 residues. The V gene end was trimmed by 6 bases and the J gene end by 6 bases; junction bases not matched to a gene: 23. In germline, CDR1 is LNHDA, CDR2 SQIVND (reference sequence).

This clonotype was counted between two and nine times. The V call is TRBV5-1, the J call TRBJ1-1; weak D call: TRBD1 (5 bases). V was shortened by 1 base and J by 3 bases, with 10 bases between the two germline ends. This CDR3 has 14 residues. Germline V gives CDR1 SGHRS, CDR2 YFSETQ. The CDR3 is CASSLSGGDTEAFF. In DNA form, the CDR3 reads TGCGCCAGCAGCTTGTCGGGAGGGGACACTGAAGCTTTCTTT.

The sample holds many counts of this clonotype. The chain uses TRBV20-1 and TRBJ2-5; D may be TRBD1 (6 bases). The CDR3 contains 13 residues. The germline V gene has CDR1 DFQATT and CDR2 SNEGSKA (reference sequence). V lost 3 bases and J lost 1, with 9 bases in between. For the CDR3, the DNA is TGCAGTGCTAGGGACAGCCGCCAAGAGACCCAGTACTTC. Translating gives CSARDSRQETQYF.

This clonotype was detected only a few times. The chain links TRBV5-1 to TRBJ2-1; 9 nucleotides match TRBD1. J lost 6 bases, V lost 8 bases, and 6 bases had no gene match. Germline CDR1 is SGHRS and CDR2 is YFSETQ. The CDR3 consists of 13 residues. DNA for the CDR3: TGCGCCAGTAGGGACAGGGTAATCAATGAGCAGTTCTTC. This gives the protein CASRDRVINEQFF. Full variable domain (outside the CDR3, taken from reference TRBV5-1 and TRBJ2-1): KAGVTQTPRYLIKTRGQQVTLSCSPISGHRSVSWYQQTPGQGLQFLFEYFSETQRNKGNFPGRFSGRQFSNSRSEMNVSTLELGDSALYLCASRDRVINEQFFGPGTRLTVL.

This clonotype occurred a few times. This chain uses TRBV29-1 with TRBJ2-3; D not certain. V lost 2 bases, J lost 2 bases, and 8 bases lay in between. There are 13 residues in the CDR3. Germline lookup yields CDR1 SQVTM and CDR2 ANQGSEA. CDR3 in DNA: TGCAGCGTTGAACAGCAGATCACAGATACGCAGTATTTT. Translated: CSVEQQITDTQYF.

The chain combines TRBV29-1 with TRBJ2-7; unclear D gene. The V end lost 0 bases, the J end lost 2 bases, and 20 bases lay between the germline ends. The germline V gene has CDR1 SQVTM and CDR2 ANQGSEA. The CDR3 runs to 17 residues. The CDR3 loop is CSVEDKAGQSSPYEQYF. The CDR3 coding sequence is TGCAGCGTTGAAGATAAGGCTGGGCAGTCATCCCCCTACGAGCAGTACTTC.

This chain joins TRBV2 and TRBJ1-1, with D unclear. The CDR3 totals 13 residues. CDR1 is SNHLY and CDR2 is FYNNEI in the germline V gene. V lost 4 bases, J lost 4 bases, and 10 bases lay in between. As DNA, the CDR3 is TGTGCCAGCAGTGTAGAAGGGAGCACTGAAGCTTTCTTT. As protein: CASSVEGSTEAFF.

This clonotype was counted only a few times. The V gene is TRBV29-1, the J gene TRBJ1-2; 10 positions agree with TRBD1. V lost 7 bases to trimming and J lost 4 bases; unmatched junction nucleotides: 3. The CDR3 is made up of 12 amino acids. CDR1 is SQVTM and CDR2 is ANQGSEA in the germline V gene. The chain's CDR3 is CSAGQGTYGYTF. The DNA for the CDR3 is TGCAGCGCGGGACAGGGGACCTATGGCTACACCTTC.

The chain links TRBV27 to TRBJ2-6, with 8 bases that match TRBD1. V lost 5 bases and J lost 2; bases outside the gene matches: 11. Germline V lookup: CDR1 MNHEY, CDR2 SMNVEV (reference sequence). The CDR3 spans 18 residues. The CDR3 sequence is CASSPGTGPITGANVLTF. The CDR3 DNA sequence: TGTGCCAGCAGTCCCGGGACAGGACCCATTACTGGGGCCAACGTCCTGACTTTC.

This clonotype has a count of ten or more. The rearrangement uses TRBV5-1 and TRBJ2-1; tentative D call: TRBD2 (5 bases). This CDR3 is built from 14 residues. The V and J ends lost 3 bases and 8 bases respectively, with 15 bases between them. The germline V gene encodes CDR1 SGHRS and CDR2 YFSETQ. This CDR3 reads CASSSRALGDEQFF. CDR3 DNA: TGCGCCAGCAGCTCGCGGGCCCTAGGAGATGAGCAGTTCTTC. Together with reference TRBV5-1 and TRBJ2-1, the CDR3 gives the full variable domain: KAGVTQTPRYLIKTRGQQVTLSCSPISGHRSVSWYQQTPGQGLQFLFEYFSETQRNKGNFPGRFSGRQFSNSRSEMNVSTLELGDSALYLCASSSRALGDEQFFGPGTRLTVL.

This clonotype came up many times. The chain carries TRBV20-1 and TRBJ2-5; D possibly corresponds to TRBD2 (6 bases). Deletions cut 8 bases from V and 12 bases from J, with 19 bases between. This CDR3 comprises 11 residues. Germline CDR1 is DFQATT and CDR2 is SNEGSKA (reference sequence). The CDR3 nucleotides read TGCAGTACTCGATTGGACGGGAGAAAGTACTTC. Translating gives CSTRLDGRKYF.

This clonotype occurred many times. The chain couples TRBV11-2 to TRBJ2-1; D perhaps matches TRBD2 (5 bases). V dropped 2 bases and J dropped 7 bases, with 9 bases sitting between them. CDR3 size: 13 residues. Germline CDR1 is SGHAT and CDR2 is FQNNGV. CDR3 sequence reads: CASSLFSGNEQFF. The CDR3 region has the DNA TGTGCCAGCAGCTTATTTTCGGGGAATGAGCAGTTCTTC.

This clonotype was seen many times. The J gene is TRBJ1-5, the V gene TRBV3-1; D gene unclear. Germline CDR1 LGHDT, CDR2 YNNKEL (reference sequence). V was clipped by 0 bases and J by 5 bases, with 5 bases between them. This CDR3 has 13 residues. The CDR3 bases are TGTGCCAGCAGCCAAGACTCGGATCAGCCCCAGCATTTT. This translates into CASSQDSDQPQHF.

This clonotype was seen many times. The chain recombines TRBV30 with TRBJ2-3, with 10 bases fitting TRBD2. Germline V gene sequence: CDR1 GTSNPN, CDR2 SVGIG (reference sequence). The CDR3 is made up of 13 amino acids. Trimming cost V 7 bases and J 5 bases; bases outside gene matches: 6. The CDR3 region is CASQREGRDTQYF. The CDR3 bases are TGTGCCTCCCAGCGGGAGGGCCGAGATACGCAGTATTTT.